This record concerns one TCR beta chain sequence. MiXCR was run by TCRdb on the PCR reads, yielding one entry per CDR3 protein. The table includes around 6,100 distinct CDR3 sequences, about 31% detected once. This entry belongs to a study of immune characterization of retroperitoneal liposarcoma. This CDR3 is 13 amino acids long. Germline V lookup: CDR1 KGHSH, CDR2 LQKENI. The rearrangement links TRBV18 to TRBJ2-1; 11 bases agree with TRBD1. The J call may be wrong; the DNA end is better matched by TRBJ2-7. The receptor was isolated from a female donor with retroperitoneal liposarcoma. Sequencing used tumor tissue. The CDR3 protein is CASSDRGQREQYF. CDR3 bases: TGTGCCAGCTCGGACAGGGGGCAGCGGGAGCAGTACTTC.